The 19 T cell receptor beta chains below were found in one sample sequenced in a study of cytomegalovirus exposure and HLA in healthy donors. The PCR contained 60 Vbeta and 13 Jbeta primers. Libraries were prepared by immunoSEQ multiplex PCR; TCRdb keeps only in-frame clonotypes and omits some of them. This table has 75,000 to 100,000 clones, roughly 73% appearing once. Specimen: PBMCs. These receptors were taken from a man in his forties in good health and CMV-seronegative.

V and J are TRBV28 and TRBJ2-3; the match to TRBD2 covers 8 bases. The J segment lost 3 bases and the V segment lost 7 bases, leaving 9 bases of the junction unmatched. The CDR3 sequence is 15 residues long. Germline lookup yields CDR1 MDHEN and CDR2 SYDVKM. The DNA for the CDR3 is TGTGCCAGCAACGCTCCGGGACTAGGTACAGATACGCAGTATTTT. It yields the protein CASNAPGLGTDTQYF.

J is TRBJ2-7 and V is TRBV19; the match to TRBD1 covers 8 bases. CDR3 length equals 14 residues. CDR1 and CDR2 from the germline V gene are LNHDA and SQIVND (reference sequence). V lost 3 bases and J lost 2; bases outside the gene matches: 3. For the CDR3, the DNA is TGTGCCAGTAGTATGACAGGGGAAGCCTACGAGCAGTACTTC. Its protein is CASSMTGEAYEQYF.

V is TRBV9 and J is TRBJ2-3; TRBD1 might be the D (5 bases). V lost 0 bases, J lost 2 bases, and 13 bases lay in between. This CDR3 spans 16 amino acids. Germline assignment: CDR1 SGDLS and CDR2 YYNGEE. CDR3 loop: CASSVAVSGATDTQYF. CDR3 DNA sequence: TGTGCCAGCAGCGTAGCGGTCAGTGGGGCCACAGATACGCAGTATTTT.

This clone was seen only once. V is TRBV6-5 and J is TRBJ2-7; tentatively, D is TRBD2 (6 bases). There are 15 residues in the CDR3. Germline CDR1 is MNHEY and CDR2 is SVGAGI. The germline V and J ends were trimmed by 6 bases and 0 bases, with 15 bases remaining between them. The CDR3 DNA follows: TGTGCCAGCAGCTCGGGACTTACGAGCTCCTACGAGCAGTACTTC. Translated: CASSSGLTSSYEQYF.

The chain recombines TRBV5-1 with TRBJ2-3; 11 bases are shared with TRBD2. The CDR3 runs 16 residues. CDR1 and CDR2 (germline): SGHRS, YFSETQ. V trimming: 3 bases; J trimming: 1 base; junction bases outside the gene matches: 4. CDR3 coding DNA: TGCGCCAGCAGCTCCCTTAGCGGGGGGGGCACAGATACGCAGTATTTT. Protein product: CASSSLSGGGTDTQYF.

The chain recombines TRBV4-1 with TRBJ2-5; the D gene is possibly TRBD1 (6 bases). CDR1 is MGHRA and CDR2 is YSYEKL in the germline V gene. There are 13 residues in the CDR3. V gave up 2 bases and J gave up 7 bases, with 11 bases separating them. For the CDR3, the DNA is TGCGCCAGCAGCCAAACAGGGAGAGGGACCCAGTACTTC. Its translation: CASSQTGRGTQYF.

This clone was recorded a few times. The chain uses TRBV6-5 and TRBJ2-2; TRBD1 agrees at 9 bases. J was trimmed by 9 bases and V by 8 bases; bases with no gene match: 7. Germline V CDR1 and CDR2: MNHEY, SVGAGI. The CDR3 is made up of 13 amino acids. CDR3 nucleotide sequence: TGTGCCAGCGCCGGGACAGGGCTGCGGGAGCTGTTTTTT. Amino acids: CASAGTGLRELFF.

V usage is TRBV4-1 and J usage is TRBJ2-7; D might be TRBD1 (5 bases). Germline CDR1 is MGHRA and CDR2 is YSYEKL. Trimming shortened V by 8 bases and J by 0 bases, and 8 bases separated the two germline ends. The CDR3 has 12 amino acids. CDR3 sequence (DNA): TGCGCCAGCGGACACAGCTCCTACGAGCAGTACTTC. It yields the protein CASGHSSYEQYF.

The genes are TRBV5-1 and TRBJ2-5; D possibly corresponds to TRBD2 (6 bases). The V gene lost 0 bases and the J gene lost 3 bases, with 12 bases spanning the gap. Germline V gene sequence: CDR1 SGHRS, CDR2 YFSETQ. This CDR3 spans 15 amino acids. CDR3 loop: CASSLGRTGEETQYF. As DNA, the CDR3 is TGCGCCAGCAGCTTGGGCCGGACGGGAGAAGAGACCCAGTACTTC.

The chain carries TRBV6-5 and TRBJ1-1, with 8 bases matching TRBD1. Per the germline V gene, CDR1 is MNHEY and CDR2 is SVGAGI. CDR3 length: 16 residues. The V segment lost 2 bases and the J segment 1 base; nucleotides outside the gene matches: 6. The CDR3 region is CASSYLPGGGNTEAFF. As DNA, the CDR3 is TGTGCCAGCAGTTACCTCCCAGGGGGCGGGAACACTGAAGCTTTCTTT.

The chain is built from TRBV10-3 and TRBJ2-7; 10 bases align to TRBD1. Germline V lookup: CDR1 ENHRY, CDR2 SYGVKD. This CDR3 region has 15 residues. V trimming: 10 bases; J trimming: 3 bases; junction bases outside the gene matches: 12. CDR3 nucleotides: TGTGCCAGCGGCGAACCGGGACAGGGGTTCTACGAGCAGTACTTC. It codes for CASGEPGQGFYEQYF.

CDR3 nucleotides: TGTGCCAGCAGTTTTCTCCTAGCGGGGGGGCCAGATACGCAGTATTTT. Protein sequence: CASSFLLAGGPDTQYF. The V call is TRBV27, the J call TRBJ2-3, with TRBD2 identical over 12 bases. The length of the CDR3 is 16 residues. The V gene's germline CDR1 is MNHEY and CDR2 SMNVEV (reference sequence). J lost 4 bases, V lost 3 bases, and 5 bases had no gene match.

The chain is built from TRBV5-4 and TRBJ1-4, with 7 bases lining up with TRBD1. CDR1 and CDR2 (germline): SGHNT, YYREEE (reference sequence). This CDR3 is built from 16 residues. V trimming: 3 bases; J trimming: 4 bases; junction bases outside the gene matches: 9. The CDR3 reads CASSSGGQGGNEKLFF. The CDR3 DNA follows: TGTGCCAGCAGCTCCGGAGGTCAGGGGGGTAATGAAAAACTGTTTTTT.

This clone has a handful of counts. The chain recombines TRBV5-1 with TRBJ2-1; 9 bases align to TRBD1. With V trimmed by 2 bases and J by 7 bases, 13 bases remained unmatched. Germline V lookup: CDR1 SGHRS, CDR2 YFSETQ. The CDR3 length is 17 residues. CDR3 in DNA: TGCGCCAGCAGCTTTTTATTGGGGGACAGGGATTTTAATGAGCAGTTCTTC. Residues: CASSFLLGDRDFNEQFF.

In this sample, this clone turned up once. The V call is TRBV11-3, the J call TRBJ2-5; D is perhaps TRBD1 (5 bases). The CDR3 spans 14 residues. V lost 4 bases and J 2 bases, leaving 11 bases between the germline ends. The germline V gene encodes CDR1 SGHNT and CDR2 YENEEA. The CDR3 DNA reads TGTGCCAGCAGCTCCAGGGAAAGTCAAGAGACCCAGTACTTC. This gives the protein CASSSRESQETQYF. Full variable domain (outside the CDR3, taken from reference TRBV11-3 and TRBJ2-5): EAGVVQSPRYKIIEKKQPVAFWCNPISGHNTLYWYLQNLGQGPELLIRYENEEAVDDSQLPKDRFSAERLKGVDSTLKIQPAELGDSAVYLCASSSRESQETQYFGPGTRLLVL.

The CDR3 DNA reads as TGTGCCAGCAGCGAAGCGGGACTAGCTACCAATGAGCAGTTCTTC. Residues: CASSEAGLATNEQFF. The genes are TRBV11-3 and TRBJ2-1; 9 bases are a match to TRBD2. Germline CDR1 is SGHNT and CDR2 is YENEEA. The V segment lost 5 bases and the J segment 6 bases; nucleotides outside the gene matches: 8. The CDR3 covers 15 residues.

The CDR3 reads CASSPRQPGGSDTQYF. The CDR3 nucleotides read TGCGCCAGCAGCCCAAGGCAGCCCGGGGGTTCAGATACGCAGTATTTT. The J gene is TRBJ2-3, the V gene TRBV4-1; TRBD2 is a possible D gene (6 bases). Per germline, CDR1 MGHRA and CDR2 YSYEKL. The CDR3 loop spans 16 amino acids. V was pared by 4 bases and J by 4 bases, with 18 bases between.

This chain uses TRBV4-1 with TRBJ2-4; the match to TRBD1 covers 9 bases. CDR3 length: 17 residues. Germline loops: CDR1 MGHRA, CDR2 YSYEKL. The V gene end was trimmed by 4 bases and the J gene end by 0 bases; junction bases not matched to a gene: 7. This CDR3 reads CASSRGQGLLAKNIQYF. The CDR3 region has the DNA TGCGCCAGCAGCCGTGGACAGGGGCTCCTAGCCAAAAACATTCAGTACTTC.

The rearrangement uses TRBV6-6 and TRBJ2-7, with D tentatively TRBD2 (5 bases). The length of the CDR3 is 11 residues. Germline V gene lookup returns CDR1 MNHNY and CDR2 SVGAGI (reference sequence). V shed 4 bases and J shed 5 bases, with 6 bases lying between them. This chain's CDR3 is CASSSGNEQYF. CDR3 bases: TGTGCCAGCAGTTCGGGAAACGAGCAGTACTTC.